This T cell receptor beta chain was captured in a study of T cells in Graves' hyperthyroidism and ophthalmopathy. Across the whole study: Sampling of peripheral blood happened at initial diagnosis, prior to any treatment.

The germline V gene encodes CDR1 SGHKS and CDR2 YYEKEE (reference sequence). Trimming cost V 1 base and J 5 bases; bases outside gene matches: 9. The CDR3 runs 17 residues. RNA transcripts served as the template for amplifying TCR beta CDR3 regions. In the first-round RT-PCR of the TCR CDR3, the HTBI primer set was used. TCRdb fed the multiplex PCR reads into MiXCR, producing one record per CDR3 protein. Of fewer than 750,000 distinct CDR3 sequences listed, more than 12% are singletons. The source of this sequence is a woman in her fifties or sixties with Graves' ophthalmopathy. The chain employs TRBV5-5 and TRBJ2-2; 9 bases match TRBD2. Sequencing was carried out using blood. The CDR3 reads CASSLIAGGPLTGELFF. The DNA for the CDR3 is TGTGCCAGCAGCTTGATTGCGGGAGGGCCTTTAACCGGGGAGCTGTTTTTT. The whole variable domain, remainder taken from reference TRBV5-5 and TRBJ2-2, is DAGVTQSPTHLIKTRGQQVTLRCSPISGHKSVSWYQQVLGQGPQFIFQYYEKEERGRGNFPDRFSARQFPNYSSELNVNALLLGDSALYLCASSLIAGGPLTGELFFGEGSRLTVL.